This T cell receptor (beta chain) emerged from a study of technical replicates of blood from a few donors. Here immunoSEQ multiplex PCR was the method, and the copy in TCRdb shows in-frame clones only, minus some. The sample lists under 35,000 clones; about 92% were seen once. The CDR3 is 13 amino acids. V was clipped by 5 bases and J by 7 bases; unmatched bases: 7. Per germline, CDR1 SSHAT and CDR2 FNYEAQ (reference sequence). The specimen sequenced was PBMCs. This rearrangement joins TRBV7-7 to TRBJ2-7; 8 bases fit TRBD1. The receptor was isolated from a human donor in good health. Some clones in this sample may be carry-over from other donors' samples. CDR3 bases: TGTGCCAGCAGCCCGTCCGACAGGGGAGAGCAGTACTTC. This encodes CASSPSDRGEQYF.